This TCR beta chain was obtained from a study of blood T cell repertoires in COVID-19. Study overall: Some COVID-19 samples were acute and others convalescent; all came from the United States, Italy and Spain.

V trimming: 3 bases; J trimming: 8 bases; junction bases outside the gene matches: 8. Germline V CDR1 and CDR2: SGHKS, YYEKEE (reference sequence). CDR3 length equals 14 residues. Some clones are missing from TCRdb's copy, which holds only in-frame ones; the method was immunoSEQ multiplex PCR. This table holds 110,000 or so clones, more than 70% found once. Sequencing was carried out using peripheral blood. The TCR comes from a woman aged 60-75 years with COVID-19, enrolled during active disease. The V and J genes are TRBV5-5 and TRBJ2-1, with 7 bases that match TRBD1. CDR3 protein: CASSSRNQGDEQFF. The CDR3 coding sequence is TGTGCCAGCAGCTCTAGAAACCAGGGGGATGAGCAGTTCTTC.